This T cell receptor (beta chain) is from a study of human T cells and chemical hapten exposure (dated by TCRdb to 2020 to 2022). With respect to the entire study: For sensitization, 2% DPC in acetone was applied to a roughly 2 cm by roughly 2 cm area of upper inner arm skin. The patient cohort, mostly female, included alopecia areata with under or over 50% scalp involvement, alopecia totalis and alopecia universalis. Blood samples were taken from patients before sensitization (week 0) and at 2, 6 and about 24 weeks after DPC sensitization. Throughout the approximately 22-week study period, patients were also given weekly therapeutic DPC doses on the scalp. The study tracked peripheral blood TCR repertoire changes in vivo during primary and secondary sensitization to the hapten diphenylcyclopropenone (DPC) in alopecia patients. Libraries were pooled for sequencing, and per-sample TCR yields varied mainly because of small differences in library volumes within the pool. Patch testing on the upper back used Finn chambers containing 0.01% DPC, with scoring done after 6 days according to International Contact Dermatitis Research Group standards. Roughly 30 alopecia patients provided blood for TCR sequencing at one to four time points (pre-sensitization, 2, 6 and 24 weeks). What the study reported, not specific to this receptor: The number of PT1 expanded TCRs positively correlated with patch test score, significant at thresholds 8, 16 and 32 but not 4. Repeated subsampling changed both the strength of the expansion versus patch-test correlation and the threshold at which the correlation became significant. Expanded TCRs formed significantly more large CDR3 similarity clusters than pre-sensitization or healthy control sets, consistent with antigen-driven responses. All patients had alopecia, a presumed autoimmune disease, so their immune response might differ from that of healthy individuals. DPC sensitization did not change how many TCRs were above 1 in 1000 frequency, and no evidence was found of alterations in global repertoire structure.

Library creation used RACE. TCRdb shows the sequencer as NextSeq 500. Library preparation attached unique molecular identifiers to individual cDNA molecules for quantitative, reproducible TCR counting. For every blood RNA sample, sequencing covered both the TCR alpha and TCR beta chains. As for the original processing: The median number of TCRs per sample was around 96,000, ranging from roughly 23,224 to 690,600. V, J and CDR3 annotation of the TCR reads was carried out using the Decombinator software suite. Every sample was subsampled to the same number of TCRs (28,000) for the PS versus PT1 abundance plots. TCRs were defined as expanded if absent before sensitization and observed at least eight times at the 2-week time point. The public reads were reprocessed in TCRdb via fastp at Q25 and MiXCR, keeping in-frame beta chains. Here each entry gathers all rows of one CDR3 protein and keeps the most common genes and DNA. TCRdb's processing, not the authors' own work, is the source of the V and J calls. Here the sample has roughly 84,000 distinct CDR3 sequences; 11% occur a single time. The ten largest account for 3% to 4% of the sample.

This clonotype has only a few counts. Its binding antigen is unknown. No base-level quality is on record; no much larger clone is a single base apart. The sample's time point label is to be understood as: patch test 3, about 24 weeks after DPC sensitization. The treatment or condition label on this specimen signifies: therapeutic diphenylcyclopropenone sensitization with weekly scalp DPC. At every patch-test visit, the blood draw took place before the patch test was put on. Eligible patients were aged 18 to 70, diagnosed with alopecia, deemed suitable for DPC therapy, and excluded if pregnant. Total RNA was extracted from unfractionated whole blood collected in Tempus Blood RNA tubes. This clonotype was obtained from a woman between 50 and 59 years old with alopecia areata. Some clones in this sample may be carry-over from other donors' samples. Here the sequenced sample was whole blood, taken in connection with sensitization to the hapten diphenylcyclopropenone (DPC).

The bases read TGTGCCAGCAGCCAAGAGAGACTAGCGGTGCCCTACGAGCAGTACTTC. It is translated as CASSQERLAVPYEQYF. The chain employs TRBV3-1 and TRBJ2-7; 9 central bases correspond to TRBD2. The CDR3 contains 16 residues, cysteine and phenylalanine counted. The sequence is cut down to CDR3 DNA, 48 bases in frame from base 1. V is pruned by 0 bases and J by 2 bases, leaving 5 bases of the junction without a gene match. The germline V gene (reference sequence) specifies LGHDT as CDR1 and YNNKEL as CDR2.